This T cell receptor (beta chain) was captured by sequencing in a study of control samples from healthy donors and cancer patients. Some clones are missing from TCRdb's copy, which holds only in-frame ones; the method was immunoSEQ multiplex PCR. The sample comprises approximately 99,000 clones, approximately 84% of which are singletons, and 6% to 8% rests with the top ten. CDR1 is MNHEY and CDR2 is SVGAGI in the germline V gene. The CDR3 covers 14 residues. Trimming left V 0 bases short and J 4 bases short, with 9 bases between. What was sequenced was blood. The TCR comes from a man younger than 35 in good health. This chain links TRBV6-5 with TRBJ1-2; maybe TRBD1 (5 bases). The CDR3 protein is CASSYSWGLYGYTF. The CDR3 DNA reads TGTGCCAGCAGTTACTCATGGGGCCTCTATGGCTACACCTTC.